This T cell receptor (beta chain) was observed in a study of post-analysis software for immune sequencing data. Looking at the study overall: Some patients lacked subtype; others had relapsing-remitting, secondary progressive or progressive-relapsing disease.

Unique molecular identifiers were built into the TCR beta cDNA libraries. TCRdb re-analysed the PCR reads in MiXCR, keeping a single row per CDR3 protein. Of 600,000 to 700,000 distinct CDR3 sequences in the sample, 59% are singletons; the top ten hold approximately 10%. Input material: blood. This TCR was recovered from a girl under 10 years old with multiple sclerosis.

CDR3 bases: TGTGCCAGCAGCTTCCGACTAGCGGGGGCCCCTACAGATACGCAGTATTTT. Translating gives CASSFRLAGAPTDTQYF. The rearrangement joins TRBV5-6 to TRBJ2-3; 12 positions match TRBD2. The CDR3 runs to 17 residues. Germline trimming cut 2 bases from V and 3 bases from J; bases unmatched to any gene: 7. Germline loops: CDR1 SGHDT, CDR2 YYEEEE.